The 8 T cell receptor beta chains reported below all come from one sample, sequenced in a study of Ad26.COV2.S vaccination and SARS-CoV-2 variants (dated by TCRdb to about 2021). Library construction relied on the immunoSEQ multiplex PCR assay. What TCRdb holds here is the immuneACCESS table cut down to in-frame rearrangements. Part of the clones is not present; checked against another copy, under half of the missing clones reflect an unresolved V gene, and the others are unexplained. The sample table records around 350,000 clones; approximately 84% of these occur just once. The ten most abundant clones make up approximately 3.5% of the sample. In the paper's terms, the treatment or condition label means: around 19 received Ad26.COV2.S at low or high dose, single or two shots; several received placebo; per-sample allocation not given. For vaccine and placebo recipients, the sequenced repertoires came from samples collected on day 63 after the first injection.

Sequences were derived from peripheral blood, sampled in a trial of Ad26.COV2.S vaccine versus placebo. The origin of the receptors is a person aged 18 to 65 who received the Ad26.COV2.S COVID-19 vaccine or a placebo.

This clone was detected only a few times. The chain is built from TRBV29-1 and TRBJ2-1; 9 bases line up with TRBD1. The germline V gene has CDR1 SQVTM and CDR2 ANQGSEA. The CDR3 has 13 residues. J gave up 10 bases and V 7 bases, and 11 bases lay outside the gene matches. The CDR3 DNA follows: TGCAGCGCGGGACAGGGATTTACTCGGGAGCAGTTCTTC. It specifies CSAGQGFTREQFF.

The rearrangement links TRBV7-9 to TRBJ2-6, with D possibly being TRBD2 (5 bases). The CDR3 consists of 15 residues. Deletions cut 7 bases from V and 1 base from J, with 11 bases between. CDR1 is SEHNR and CDR2 is FQNEAQ in the germline V gene (reference sequence). The CDR3 protein is CASTREGSGANVLTF. CDR3 nucleotide sequence: TGTGCCAGCACCAGAGAGGGTTCTGGGGCCAACGTCCTGACTTTC.

This clone was counted once. V gene TRBV18 combines with J gene TRBJ2-7, with 7 bases that match TRBD1. The germline CDR1 and CDR2 sequences are KGHSH and LQKENI. This CDR3 is 14 amino acids long. Germline trimming cut 3 bases from V and 6 bases from J; bases unmatched to any gene: 8. DNA for the CDR3: TGTGCCAGCTCACCGGACAGGCATCGGGCCGAGCAGTACTTC. It yields the protein CASSPDRHRAEQYF.

The chain has TRBV7-6 and TRBJ2-1; TRBD2 agrees at 8 bases. There are 18 residues in the CDR3. J lost 8 bases, V lost 0 bases, and 15 bases had no gene match. CDR1 is SGHVS, CDR2 FNYEAQ, per germline. The CDR3 nucleotides are TGTGCCAGCAGCTTAGCGGGGGGGAGGACTAGCCGAAGGGATGAGCAGTTCTTC. It translates to CASSLAGGRTSRRDEQFF. The whole variable domain, remainder taken from reference TRBV7-6 and TRBJ2-1, is GAGVSQSPRYKVTKRGQDVALRCDPISGHVSLYWYRQALGQGPEFLTYFNYEAQQDKSGLPNDRFSAERPEGSISTLTIQRTEQRDSAMYRCASSLAGGRTSRRDEQFFGPGTRLTVL.

A remark on this clone: A junction boundary mismatches the germline segment, possibly from a read error. V is TRBV7-9 and J is TRBJ2-5; 9 bases are shared with TRBD2. CDR1 SEHNR and CDR2 FQNEAQ come from the germline V gene (reference sequence). The CDR3 runs to 13 residues. CDR3 loop: CASSVAGEETQYF. The DNA of the CDR3 is TGTGCCAGCAGCGTAGCGGGAGAAGAGACCCAGTACTTC. The full variable domain, completed using reference TRBV7-9 and TRBJ2-5, is DTGVSQNPRHKITKRGQNVTFRCDPISEHNRLYWYRQTLGQGPEFLTYFQNEAQLEKSRLLSDRFSAERPKGSFSTLEIQRTEQGDSAMYLCASSVAGEETQYFGPGTRLLVL.

Note on this clone: One junction end does not reproduce the germline sequence, and a read error may be involved. The V call is TRBV5-4, the J call TRBJ2-1; D may be TRBD1 (5 bases). The CDR3 runs 15 residues. CDR1 is SGHNT and CDR2 is YYREEE in the germline V gene (reference sequence). The CDR3 reads CASSLGVADPNGQFF. The DNA of the CDR3 is TGTGCCAGCAGCTTAGGGGTGGCGGACCCTAATGGGCAGTTCTTC.

The genes are TRBV5-4 and TRBJ2-5; perhaps D is TRBD1 or TRBD2 (5 bases each). This CDR3 contains 15 residues. Germline values: CDR1 SGHNT, CDR2 YYREEE (reference sequence). With 6 bases removed from V and 3 bases from J, the gap between germline ends came to 18 bases. Here the CDR3 reads CASTTQGTAKETQYF. The CDR3 coding sequence is TGTGCCAGCACTACTCAAGGGACGGCCAAAGAGACCCAGTACTTC.

This clone was seen more than once but under ten times. This chain uses TRBV5-5 with TRBJ1-3, with a weak D call TRBD1 (5 bases). The CDR3 length is 17 residues. The germline V gene encodes CDR1 SGHKS and CDR2 YYEKEE (reference sequence). V dropped 2 bases and J dropped 0 bases, with 15 bases sitting between them. CDR3: CASSFRGDLSSGNTIYF. Written as DNA, the CDR3 is TGTGCCAGCAGCTTTCGGGGGGACTTATCCTCTGGAAACACCATATATTTT.